This T cell receptor beta chain was identified during a study of CD8+ T cells in alopecia areata (dated by TCRdb to 2016 to 2019). Background on the whole study: The treated patients took part in an open-label pilot trial in which moderate-to-severe alopecia areata was treated with oral tofacitinib at 5 to 10 mg twice daily. Tofacitinib was given for 6 to 18 months, followed by 6 months of follow-up off drug to assess delayed response and recurrence. The SALT score, which quantifies the percentage of affected scalp surface area, was used to measure disease severity in treated patients. The study used high-throughput TCRbeta sequencing to examine T cell clonal expansion in alopecia areata, in both the C3H/HeJ mouse model and human patients. Human TCRbeta sequencing covered scalp tissue and sorted CD4+ and CD8+ peripheral blood T cells from patchy and totalis/universalis alopecia areata patients and healthy controls. Biopsies were taken from tofacitinib-treated patients at baseline and again at 4 and 24 weeks into treatment, and several of those patients also had a later scalp biopsy. Scalp clonality was compared across normal scalp (n=4), patchy alopecia areata scalp (n=8), and alopecia totalis/universalis scalp (n=8). RNA was extracted with the PAXgene miRNA kit for fixed scalp, the miRNeasy kit for PBMCs, and the RNeasy kit for mouse skin. immunoSEQ multiplex PCR using 35 Vbeta forward primers and 13 Jbeta reverse primers was used to amplify TCRbeta CDR3 regions. The paper's findings and limits, for the study overall: Compared with normal scalp, lesional scalp had higher clonality and more expanded CD8+ clones, particularly in alopecia totalis/universalis, a pattern that suggests antigenic drive. Resident alphabeta T cells in normal human skin are also sequenced, complicating scalp TCR repertoire analysis, unlike mouse skin dominated by gammadelta T cells. Because the treated cohort was small and had only one nonresponder, larger studies are needed to examine links between baseline CD8+ expansion and response. TCR sequences shared between patients were less clear than in mice, possibly partly because of HLA diversity in the patient population. Many expanded lesional clones were found to persist in scalp and blood during tofacitinib treatment, and relapse after treatment cessation may be partly explained by this persistence. Tofacitinib significantly decreased scalp clonality and the number of expanded CD8+ clones among the top 100 scalp clones.

This specimen's time point label, per the study, means: about 4 weeks on oral tofacitinib. The treatment or condition label corresponds to: oral pan-JAK inhibitor, 5-10 mg twice daily. From alopecia areata patients, peripheral blood was collected along with lesional scalp punch biopsies. PBMCs were isolated by density centrifugation and stained for CD3, CD4 and CD8, and CD4+ and CD8+ T cells were sorted on a FACSAria. Measured from the cysteine to the phenylalanine, the CDR3 is 15 residues long. The only DNA kept is the CDR3, 45 bases in frame from the first base. The germline V end is reduced by 3 bases and the J end by 4 bases; junction bases left unmatched: 8. For CDR1 and CDR2, the germline V gene lists SGHRS and YFSETQ. As for this clone: Its cognate antigen has yet to be identified. The record has no base qualities; no much larger clone is one base away.

The receptor library was made with the immunoSEQ multiplex PCR assay. RNA was extracted from all samples and reverse transcribed into cDNA as template for TCR sequencing. SuperScript III was used to make first-strand cDNA, primed with a 2:1 mix of oligo-dT and random hexamers. A synthetic immune receptor repertoire was used to gauge amplification bias, and whatever bias remained was removed computationally. Per the original workflow: Raw reads were preprocessed for error removal, and CDR3 was defined according to IMGT conventions as running from the conserved cysteine to phenylalanine. Clonality was computed as 1 minus the Shannon entropy, with the entropy normalized by log2 of the number of productive unique TCRs. Whether scalp clones were CD4 or CD8 was inferred by matching scalp TCRbeta sequences against CD4 and CD8 repertoires sorted from blood. TCRdb carries this immuneACCESS record with in-frame sequences only. Its versions omit some clonotypes, under half of them owing to an unresolved V gene in the studies checked, with the rest unexplained. That table furnishes V, J and clone size, whereas the DNA furnished D and trimming. The sample contains 140,000 to 150,000 clones, nearly 55% of them found a single time. Roughly 15% of the sample is in the top ten clones.

The chain is encoded by TRBV5-1 joined to TRBJ1-2; 8 nucleotides in the junction match TRBD1. This sequence was found in a human donor with alopecia areata. Sequencing was performed on CD8+ T cells sorted from blood, taken at week 4, from a patient treated with tofacitinib. In nucleotide form, the sequence is TGCGCCAGCAGCTCTCCGGACAGGGCGATCTATGGCTACACCTTC. This codes for CASSSPDRAIYGYTF.